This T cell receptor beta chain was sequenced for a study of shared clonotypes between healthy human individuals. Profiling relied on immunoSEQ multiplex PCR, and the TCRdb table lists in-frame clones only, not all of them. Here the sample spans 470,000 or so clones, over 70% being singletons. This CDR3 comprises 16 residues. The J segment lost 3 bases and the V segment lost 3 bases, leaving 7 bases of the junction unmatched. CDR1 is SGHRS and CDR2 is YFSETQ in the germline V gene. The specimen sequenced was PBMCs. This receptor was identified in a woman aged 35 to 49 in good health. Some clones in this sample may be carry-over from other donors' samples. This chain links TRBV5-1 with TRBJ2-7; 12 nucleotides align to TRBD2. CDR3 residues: CASSSGLAGRGYEQYF. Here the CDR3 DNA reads TGCGCCAGCAGCTCCGGACTAGCGGGAAGGGGCTACGAGCAGTACTTC.